This entry lists 21 T cell receptor beta chains sequenced from one sample in a study of cytomegalovirus exposure and HLA in healthy donors. With 60 Vbeta and 13 Jbeta primers, the PCR was carried out. TCRdb's table, derived via immunoSEQ multiplex PCR, lists solely in-frame clones and lacks some. This table holds 90,000 to 120,000 clones, over 75% found once. The sequenced sample consisted of PBMCs. All receptors derive from a man aged 25 to 40 in good health and CMV-seronegative.

The V gene is TRBV6-5, the J gene TRBJ2-2, with 10 bases that match TRBD1. This CDR3 is 15 amino acids long. Trimming at V came to 6 bases and at J to 7 bases, leaving 8 bases not matched to a gene. Germline V gives CDR1 MNHEY, CDR2 SVGAGI. The CDR3 sequence is CASRRQGATVGELFF. CDR3 nucleotides: TGTGCCAGCAGGCGACAGGGGGCCACTGTCGGGGAGCTGTTTTTT.

This sequence joins TRBV11-2 and TRBJ1-2; D perhaps matches TRBD1 (6 bases). CDR1 and CDR2 from the germline V gene are SGHAT and FQNNGV. V was shortened by 8 bases and J by 3 bases, with 16 bases between the two germline ends. This CDR3 has 14 residues. The CDR3 spells CASQRPGQYYGYTF. In DNA form, the CDR3 reads TGTGCCAGCCAAAGGCCAGGACAGTACTATGGCTACACCTTC.

This chain links TRBV27 with TRBJ2-1, with TRBD1 matching 7 bases. Germline assignment: CDR1 MNHEY and CDR2 SMNVEV (reference sequence). The V and J ends lost 7 bases and 10 bases, in that order; junction bases with no gene match: 13. This CDR3 comprises 14 residues. CDR3 coding DNA: TGTGCCAGCACCCCGACAGGGACGCGGTGGGAGCAGTTCTTC. This gives the protein CASTPTGTRWEQFF.

The chain couples TRBV13 to TRBJ1-6, with D tentatively TRBD1 (6 bases). This CDR3 is built from 15 residues. Trimming pared 5 bases from V and 7 bases from J, leaving 15 bases between. CDR1 is PRHDT, CDR2 FYEKMQ, per germline (reference sequence). The CDR3 reads CASSPRGHGNSPLHF. The DNA for the CDR3 is TGTGCCAGCAGCCCCCGGGGACATGGCAATTCACCCCTCCACTTT. The variable domain in full, with the rest retrieved from reference TRBV13 and TRBJ1-6, is AAGVIQSPRHLIKEKRETATLKCYPIPRHDTVYWYQQGPGQDPQFLISFYEKMQSDKGSIPDRFSAQQFSDYHSELNMSSLELGDSALYFCASSPRGHGNSPLHFGNGTRLTVT.

This clone was seen a few times. An end of the junction does not agree with germline; a read error may underlie this. This chain joins TRBV5-6 and TRBJ1-1, with TRBD1 matching over 9 bases. The CDR3 runs 11 residues. Germline V CDR1 and CDR2: SGHDT, YYEEEE. CDR3 protein: CASSSGQGGIF. In DNA form, the CDR3 reads TGTGCCAGCAGCTCGGGACAGGGAGGGATCTTT.

This clone appeared a single time. This chain joins TRBV21-1 and TRBJ2-7; the DNA was not compared with TRBD1, the D call given in the table. TRBV21-1 is classified as a pseudogene. The CDR3 has 15 amino acids. Written as DNA, the CDR3 is TGTGCCAGCAGCCCACACGGCAGGGGGAGTTACGAGCAGTACTTC. Its translation is CASSPHGRGSYEQYF.

The DNA for the CDR3 is TGTGCCAGCAGTCTCGGACTGGGGATAGATACGCAGTATTTT. Translation gives CASSLGLGIDTQYF. The chain is built from TRBV6-5 and TRBJ2-3; the D gene is possibly TRBD2 (5 bases). The V end lost 5 bases, the J end lost 5 bases, and 14 bases lay between the germline ends. From germline, CDR1 is MNHEY and CDR2 SVGAGI. There are 14 residues in the CDR3.

The V and J genes are TRBV30 and TRBJ1-1; TRBD1 matches 7 bases. Germline lookup yields CDR1 GTSNPN and CDR2 SVGIG (reference sequence). The CDR3 extends over 11 amino acids. Trimming cost V 7 bases and J 3 bases; bases outside gene matches: 2. CDR3 coding DNA: TGTGCCTACGACAGGGACACTGAAGCTTTCTTT. This sequence encodes CAYDRDTEAFF.

Only one count was recorded for this clone. This chain joins TRBV7-6 and TRBJ2-2, with no clear D. Germline values: CDR1 SGHVS, CDR2 FNYEAQ. The CDR3 length is 13 residues. V lost 1 base, J lost 6 bases, and 6 bases lay in between. CDR3 sequence (DNA): TGTGCCAGCAGCTTAGTCCCGTCCGGGGAGCTGTTTTTT. Translated: CASSLVPSGELFF.

V and J are TRBV5-4 and TRBJ2-7, with D uncertain. The CDR3 loop spans 13 amino acids. The germline V and J ends were trimmed by 1 base and 3 bases, with 8 bases remaining between them. From germline, CDR1 is SGHNT and CDR2 YYREEE (reference sequence). In DNA form, the CDR3 reads TGTGCCAGCAGCTTGAACAGAAACTACGAGCAGTACTTC. It is translated as CASSLNRNYEQYF.

The rearrangement links TRBV5-4 to TRBJ2-2; the match to TRBD2 covers 11 bases. The CDR3 sequence is 17 residues long. CDR1 and CDR2 (germline): SGHNT, YYREEE (reference sequence). The junction had 7 bases not matched to a gene; V was cut back by 0 bases and J by 6 bases. The CDR3 bases are TGTGCCAGCAGCTTGGCCGTAACTAGCGGGAGCGCCGGGGAGCTGTTTTTT. It translates to CASSLAVTSGSAGELFF.

The V gene is TRBV28, the J gene TRBJ1-1; 7 nucleotides align to TRBD1. J was trimmed by 1 base and V by 8 bases; bases with no gene match: 10. Germline lookup yields CDR1 MDHEN and CDR2 SYDVKM. This CDR3 is 15 amino acids long. The DNA of the CDR3 is TGTGCCAGCCTTATACTAGACAGGGCGAACACTGAAGCTTTCTTT. Translated, it gives CASLILDRANTEAFF.

This chain uses TRBV27 with TRBJ2-7, with 10 positions matching TRBD1. Germline V CDR1 and CDR2: MNHEY, SMNVEV (reference sequence). Germline trimming cut 4 bases from V and 2 bases from J; bases unmatched to any gene: 5. This CDR3 is built from 15 residues. The CDR3 sequence: CASSSTGTGAYEQYF. As DNA, the CDR3 is TGTGCCAGCAGTTCGACCGGGACAGGGGCCTACGAGCAGTACTTC.

The chain recombines TRBV28 with TRBJ1-4; D is perhaps TRBD1 (6 bases). The germline gives CDR1 MDHEN, CDR2 SYDVKM. The CDR3 totals 12 residues. V was pared by 10 bases and J by 1 base, with 7 bases between. The CDR3 region is CATGETNEKLFF. For the CDR3, the DNA is TGTGCCACAGGGGAAACTAATGAAAAACTGTTTTTT.

The rearrangement joins TRBV13 to TRBJ1-1; the match to TRBD1 covers 7 bases. CDR1 and CDR2 from the germline V gene are PRHDT and FYEKMQ (reference sequence). Unmatched junction bases numbered 1, after V lost 0 bases and J lost 0 bases. The CDR3 covers 15 residues. For the CDR3, the DNA is TGTGCCAGCAGCTTAGGACAGGGGATGAACACTGAAGCTTTCTTT. Amino acid sequence: CASSLGQGMNTEAFF.

V and J are TRBV7-8 and TRBJ1-2, with 7 bases lining up with TRBD1. Germline V gene sequence: CDR1 SGHVS, CDR2 FQNEAQ. The CDR3 sequence is 14 residues long. After removal of 5 bases from V and 4 bases from J, the junction contained 7 bases not matched to a gene. The CDR3 protein is CASSPRQGGYGYTF. CDR3 nucleotide sequence: TGTGCCAGCAGCCCAAGACAGGGCGGCTATGGCTACACCTTC.

The chain recombines TRBV14 with TRBJ2-5; 7 bases are a match to TRBD1. CDR3 length: 14 amino acids. The V and J ends lost 5 bases and 1 base, in that order; junction bases with no gene match: 4. Germline CDR1 is SGHDN and CDR2 is FVKESK. The CDR3 DNA is TGTGCCAGCAGCGCTGGACAGGCCCAAGAGACCCAGTACTTC. This sequence encodes CASSAGQAQETQYF.

The chain combines TRBV27 with TRBJ2-7, with 10 bases fitting TRBD1. This CDR3 is built from 15 residues. From germline, CDR1 is MNHEY and CDR2 SMNVEV (reference sequence). J gave up 0 bases and V 2 bases, and 1 base lay outside the gene matches. The DNA of the CDR3 is TGTGCCAGCAGTTTAGGACAGGGGGTCTCCTACGAGCAGTACTTC. Its protein is CASSLGQGVSYEQYF.

The V gene is TRBV28, the J gene TRBJ1-1, with D maybe TRBD1 (5 bases). Germline V gene lookup returns CDR1 MDHEN and CDR2 SYDVKM. The CDR3 has 14 residues. Trimming cost V 10 bases and J 4 bases, with 19 bases left between them. CDR3 amino acids: CATARRGAATEAFF. DNA for the CDR3: TGTGCCACCGCCCGGCGGGGCGCCGCCACTGAAGCTTTCTTT.

This clone was seen only once. The CDR3 spells CASSPTLAGRADTQYF. The CDR3 coding sequence is TGTGCCAGCAGTCCCACCCTAGCGGGAAGGGCAGATACGCAGTATTTT. The chain couples TRBV2 to TRBJ2-3; 9 bases fit TRBD2. In germline, CDR1 is SNHLY, CDR2 FYNNEI. The trim removed 5 bases at V and 4 bases at J, leaving 10 bases unmatched. CDR3 size: 16 residues.

V and J are TRBV19 and TRBJ1-2; 9 bases fit TRBD1. The CDR3 is made up of 14 amino acids. The junction had 7 bases not matched to a gene; V was cut back by 5 bases and J by 6 bases. Germline V gene data show CDR1 as LNHDA and CDR2 as SQIVND (reference sequence). The CDR3 DNA is TGTGCCAGTAGTTTTGGGACAGGGTCTGATGGCTACACCTTC. Residues: CASSFGTGSDGYTF. The variable domain in full, with the rest retrieved from reference TRBV19 and TRBJ1-2, is DGGITQSPKYLFRKEGQNVTLSCEQNLNHDAMYWYRQDPGQGLRLIYYSQIVNDFQKGDIAEGYSVSREKKESFPLTVTSAQKNPTAFYLCASSFGTGSDGYTFGSGTRLTVV.